This TCR beta chain was sequenced in a study of blood T cell repertoires in COVID-19. Across the study: T cells, B-cell-depleted T cells, or PBMCs provided the cDNA or gDNA that served as material.

The CDR3 has 12 residues. CDR1 and CDR2 from the germline V gene are SGHTA and FQGNSA. V was cut by 3 bases and J by 8 bases, with 10 bases left in between. The protocol was immunoSEQ multiplex PCR, while the TCRdb copy is restricted to in-frame clones and leaves out a portion. Of fewer than 120,000 clones in the sample, around nine tenths were seen once. Specimen: peripheral blood. The source is a human donor in a cohort sampled during active COVID-19. The V and J genes are TRBV7-2 and TRBJ1-1; possible D gene TRBD1, 5 bases. The CDR3 reads CASSFDRREAFF. CDR3 bases: TGTGCCAGCAGCTTTGACAGAAGAGAAGCTTTCTTT.